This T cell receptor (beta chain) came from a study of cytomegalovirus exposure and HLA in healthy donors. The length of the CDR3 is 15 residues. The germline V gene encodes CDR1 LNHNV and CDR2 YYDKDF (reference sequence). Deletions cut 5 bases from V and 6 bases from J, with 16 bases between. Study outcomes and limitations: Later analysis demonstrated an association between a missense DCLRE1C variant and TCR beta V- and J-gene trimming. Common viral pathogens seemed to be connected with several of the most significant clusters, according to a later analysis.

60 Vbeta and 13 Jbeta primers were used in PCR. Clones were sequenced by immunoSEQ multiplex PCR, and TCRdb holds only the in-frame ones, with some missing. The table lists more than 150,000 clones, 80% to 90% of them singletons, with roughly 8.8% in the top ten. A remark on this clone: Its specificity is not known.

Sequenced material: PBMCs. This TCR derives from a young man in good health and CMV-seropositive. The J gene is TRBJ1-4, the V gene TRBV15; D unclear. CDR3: CATSVKREGYEKLFF. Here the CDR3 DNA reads TGTGCCACCAGCGTAAAGAGGGAGGGATATGAAAAACTGTTTTTT.